The clone carrying this TCR beta chain was observed at least ten times. The sample comes from a study of T cells in Graves' hyperthyroidism and ophthalmopathy. Study-level information: Upon initial diagnosis and before any treatment, peripheral blood was collected.

The CDR3 regions of TCR beta were amplified from RNA transcripts. Using the HTBI primer set, a first-round RT-PCR was run on the TCR CDR3. TCRdb re-derived calls from the multiplex PCR reads in MiXCR, one entry per CDR3 protein. The data show under 350,000 distinct CDR3 sequences, roughly an eighth seen once. Trimming removed 5 bases from V and 5 bases from J; junction bases left unmatched: 5. CDR1 and CDR2 from the germline V gene are MDHEN and SYDVKM. CDR3 length: 15 amino acids. What was sequenced was blood. The receptor was isolated from a woman aged 40 to 55 with Graves' hyperthyroidism. The chain links TRBV28 to TRBJ2-5, with 13 bases aligning to TRBD2. CDR3 sequence: CASSPRTSGSETQYF. The DNA of the CDR3 is TGTGCCAGCAGTCCTAGGACTAGCGGGAGTGAGACCCAGTACTTC.